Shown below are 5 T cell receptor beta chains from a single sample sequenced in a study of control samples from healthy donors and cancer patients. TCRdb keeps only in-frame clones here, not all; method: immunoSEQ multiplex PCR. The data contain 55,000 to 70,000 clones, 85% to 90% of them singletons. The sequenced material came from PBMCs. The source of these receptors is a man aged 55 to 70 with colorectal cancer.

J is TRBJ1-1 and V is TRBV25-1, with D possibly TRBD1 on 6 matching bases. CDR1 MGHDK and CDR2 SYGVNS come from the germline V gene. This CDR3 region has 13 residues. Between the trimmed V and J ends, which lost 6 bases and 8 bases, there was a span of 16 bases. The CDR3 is CASRGAGLREAFF. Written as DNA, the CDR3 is TGTGCCAGCAGGGGGGCGGGGTTAAGGGAAGCTTTCTTT.

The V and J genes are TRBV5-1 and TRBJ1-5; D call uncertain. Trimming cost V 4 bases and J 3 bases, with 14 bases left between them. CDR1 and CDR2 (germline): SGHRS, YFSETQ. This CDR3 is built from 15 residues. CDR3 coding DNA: TGCGCCAGCAGCCCGGGCCCGGGGAACAATCAGCCCCAGCATTTT. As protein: CASSPGPGNNQPQHF.

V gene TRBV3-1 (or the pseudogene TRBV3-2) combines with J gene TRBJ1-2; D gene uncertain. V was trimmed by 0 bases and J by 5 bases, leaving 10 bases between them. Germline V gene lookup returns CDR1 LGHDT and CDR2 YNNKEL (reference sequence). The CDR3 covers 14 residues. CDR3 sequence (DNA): TGTGCCAGCAGCCAAGACTCTCTGGGGTATGGCTACACCTTC. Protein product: CASSQDSLGYGYTF.

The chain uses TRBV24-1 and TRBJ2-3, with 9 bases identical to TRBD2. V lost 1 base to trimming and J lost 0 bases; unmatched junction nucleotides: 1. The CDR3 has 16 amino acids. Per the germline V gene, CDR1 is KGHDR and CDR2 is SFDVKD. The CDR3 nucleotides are TGTGCCACCAGTGATTTTACTAGCGGGAGCACAGATACGCAGTATTTT. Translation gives CATSDFTSGSTDTQYF.

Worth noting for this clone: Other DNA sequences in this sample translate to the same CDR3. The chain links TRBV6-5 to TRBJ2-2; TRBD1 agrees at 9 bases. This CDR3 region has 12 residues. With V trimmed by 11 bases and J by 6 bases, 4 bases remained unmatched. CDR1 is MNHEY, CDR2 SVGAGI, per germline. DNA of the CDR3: TGTGCCGGACAGGGGCTCGCCGGGGAGCTGTTTTTT. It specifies CAGQGLAGELFF.